This T cell receptor (beta chain) was identified during a study of blood T cell repertoires in COVID-19. At the level of the study: Researchers got acute and convalescent COVID-19 samples from the United States, Italy and Spain. Sources were T cells, B-cell-depleted T cells, or PBMCs; the material itself was cDNA or gDNA.

As handled by the study authors: Scientists estimated how many nucleated cells there were by amplifying reference gene primers. The method was immunoSEQ multiplex PCR; TCRdb's version includes in-frame clones alone and lacks a portion of them. V and J calls and clone size are copied from that table; D and trimming were computed from the DNA. The profile shows over 65,000 clones, under 80% of them singletons. Trimming removed 3 bases at V and 0 bases at J, with 11 bases between. This CDR3 contains 15 residues. Per germline, CDR1 LGHNA and CDR2 YNFKEQ. This clone was counted once. While infection was still active, Seattle patients were enrolled and then followed longitudinally.

The source material was peripheral blood. The TCR sequence derives from a man aged 55 to 69 with COVID-19, enrolled during active disease. The chain recombines TRBV4-2 with TRBJ1-2, with unresolved D. The CDR3 nucleotides read TGTGCCAGCAGCCAGGGGAAGGGAGCTAACTATGGCTACACCTTC. This gives the protein CASSQGKGANYGYTF.